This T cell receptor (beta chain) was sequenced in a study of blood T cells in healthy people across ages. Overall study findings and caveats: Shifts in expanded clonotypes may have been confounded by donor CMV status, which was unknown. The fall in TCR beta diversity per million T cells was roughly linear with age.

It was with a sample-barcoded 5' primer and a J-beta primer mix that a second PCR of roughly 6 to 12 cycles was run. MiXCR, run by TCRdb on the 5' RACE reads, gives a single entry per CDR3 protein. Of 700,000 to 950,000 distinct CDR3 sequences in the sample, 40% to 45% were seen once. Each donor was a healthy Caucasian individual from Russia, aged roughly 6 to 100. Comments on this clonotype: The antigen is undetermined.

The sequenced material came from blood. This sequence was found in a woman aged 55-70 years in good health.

CDR3 bases: TGCAGCACGTCCCGGGGACGAGGGAGTGAGCAGTACTTC. It translates to CSTSRGRGSEQYF. The chain uses TRBV29-1 and TRBJ2-7; D assignment may be TRBD1 or TRBD2 (5 bases each). Germline V gene lookup returns CDR1 SQVTM and CDR2 ANQGSEA. This CDR3 has 13 residues. The V end lost 8 bases, the J end lost 7 bases, and 21 bases lay between the germline ends.